This entry lists 17 T cell receptor beta chains sequenced from one sample in a study of blood T cell repertoires in COVID-19. Sequencing used immunoSEQ multiplex PCR; TCRdb keeps in-frame clones, though not all of them. Among 50,000 or so clones, about 77% were seen once, and the ten largest hold about 18%. The sequenced material came from peripheral blood. The receptors were sampled from a human donor with active or convalescent COVID-19. The donor label of this sample is uncertain.

This clone was counted a few times. The rearrangement uses TRBV30 and TRBJ1-5; 8 nucleotides align to TRBD1. Germline V gene sequence: CDR1 GTSNPN, CDR2 SVGIG (reference sequence). The CDR3 is 14 residues long. The trim removed 1 base at V and 7 bases at J, leaving 6 bases unmatched. DNA for the CDR3: TGTGCCTGGAGTGGGGGGACAGGCGCCCAGCCCCAGCATTTT. Translating gives CAWSGGTGAQPQHF.

The chain is built from TRBV6-5 and TRBJ1-5; 11 nucleotides agree with TRBD1. The J segment lost 6 bases and the V segment lost 7 bases, leaving 8 bases of the junction unmatched. CDR3 length: 15 amino acids. Germline loops: CDR1 MNHEY, CDR2 SVGAGI. CDR3 DNA sequence: TGTGCCAGCATGTCGGGACAGGGGGTAAGTCAGCCCCAGCATTTT. It translates to CASMSGQGVSQPQHF.

This chain uses TRBV5-5 with TRBJ1-4; D not resolved. CDR1 is SGHKS and CDR2 is YYEKEE in the germline V gene (reference sequence). V lost 0 bases, J lost 4 bases, and 10 bases lay in between. The CDR3 loop spans 15 amino acids. CDR3: CASSLGNSFNEKLFF. The CDR3 bases are TGTGCCAGCAGCTTGGGAAACAGTTTTAATGAAAAACTGTTTTTT. Using reference TRBV5-5 and TRBJ1-4 for the parts outside the CDR3, the full variable domain is DAGVTQSPTHLIKTRGQQVTLRCSPISGHKSVSWYQQVLGQGPQFIFQYYEKEERGRGNFPDRFSARQFPNYSSELNVNALLLGDSALYLCASSLGNSFNEKLFFGSGTQLSVL.

This chain links TRBV7-8 with TRBJ2-7; TRBD2 might be the D (6 bases). The V gene's germline CDR1 is SGHVS and CDR2 FQNEAQ. CDR3 size: 14 residues. V dropped 5 bases and J dropped 4 bases, with 15 bases sitting between them. The CDR3 nucleotides read TGTGCCAGCAGCCCCCGGGGCCTAGCGTACGAGCAGTACTTC. Amino acids: CASSPRGLAYEQYF.

This clone was observed a handful of times. The chain combines TRBV12-3 or TRBV12-4 with TRBJ1-1; D ambiguous. Trimming stripped 4 bases from V and 1 base from J, with 7 bases between. This CDR3 has 13 amino acids. The CDR3 DNA is TGTGCCAGCAGTTCCAAGCGGAACACTGAAGCTTTCTTT. Amino acids: CASSSKRNTEAFF.

The rearrangement links TRBV7-9 to TRBJ1-4; D not certain. Per the germline V gene, CDR1 is SEHNR and CDR2 is FQNEAQ (reference sequence). The length of the CDR3 is 13 residues. V was pared by 4 bases and J by 15 bases, with 18 bases between. CDR3 DNA: TGTGCCAGCAGCTCCACGCCAGGTGAATCGGTGTTTTTT. Its translation is CASSSTPGESVFF.

The chain couples TRBV5-6 to TRBJ1-4; 7 bases fit TRBD1. With 4 bases clipped from V and 6 bases from J, the junction kept 6 bases outside the gene matches. The germline V gene has CDR1 SGHDT and CDR2 YYEEEE. This CDR3 region has 14 residues. The CDR3 DNA follows: TGTGCCAGCAGCACCCAGAGGGGGCATGAAAAACTGTTTTTT. Translated: CASSTQRGHEKLFF.

This chain joins TRBV2 and TRBJ1-2; D perhaps matches TRBD1 (5 bases). The germline V gene has CDR1 SNHLY and CDR2 FYNNEI. V was clipped by 3 bases and J by 8 bases, with 16 bases between them. There are 14 residues in the CDR3. The CDR3 loop reads CASSDTLGTSGYTF. The CDR3 bases are TGTGCCAGCAGTGATACTTTAGGGACTAGCGGCTACACCTTC.

This clone appeared a few times. The V and J genes are TRBV14 and TRBJ2-5; 9 bases line up with TRBD2. Per the germline V gene, CDR1 is SGHDN and CDR2 is FVKESK. The CDR3 is made up of 17 amino acids. V was clipped by 4 bases and J by 1 base; unmatched bases: 10. CDR3 nucleotide sequence: TGTGCCAGCAGCCCGCCGCCCAGCGGGAGGATCCAAGAGACCCAGTACTTC. It codes for CASSPPPSGRIQETQYF.

This clone was observed a single time. This chain links TRBV9 with TRBJ1-5; the D gene is possibly TRBD1 (5 bases). V shed 3 bases and J shed 4 bases, with 11 bases lying between them. The CDR3 consists of 14 residues. In germline, CDR1 is SGDLS, CDR2 YYNGEE. This chain's CDR3 is CASSGGSANQPQHF. CDR3 bases: TGTGCCAGCAGCGGGGGCAGCGCGAATCAGCCCCAGCATTTT.

The rearrangement links TRBV7-2 to TRBJ2-5, with 13 nucleotides matching TRBD2. J lost 9 bases, V lost 0 bases, and 7 bases had no gene match. CDR1 and CDR2 from the germline V gene are SGHTA and FQGNSA. This CDR3 contains 16 residues. CDR3 DNA: TGTGCCAGCAGCTTAGCATCCGGGACTAGCGGGACCTCCCAGTACTTC. It specifies CASSLASGTSGTSQYF.

The rearrangement links TRBV7-2 to TRBJ2-1; 11 nucleotides align to TRBD2. Germline CDR1 reads SGHTA; CDR2 reads FQGNSA. CDR3 length: 16 amino acids. The ends lost 5 bases at V and 0 bases at J; junction bases unmatched: 3. Written as DNA, the CDR3 is TGTGCCAGCAGCATCACTAGCGGGAGCTCCTACAATGAGCAGTTCTTC. Amino acids: CASSITSGSSYNEQFF.

This clone was counted a few times. This chain connects TRBV19 to TRBJ2-2; a weak D match, TRBD1 (6 bases). CDR3 length equals 15 residues. V was pared by 5 bases and J by 2 bases, with 12 bases between. Germline V gene data show CDR1 as LNHDA and CDR2 as SQIVND (reference sequence). CDR3 sequence reads: CASSELDRNTGELFF. In nucleotides, the CDR3 is TGTGCCAGTAGTGAATTGGACAGAAACACCGGGGAGCTGTTTTTT.

This clone appeared a single time. The rearrangement links TRBV4-3 to TRBJ2-1; 8 bases match TRBD1. The CDR3 is 17 amino acids. The V and J ends lost 0 bases and 12 bases, in that order; junction bases with no gene match: 16. Germline CDR1 and CDR2: LGHNA and YSLEER. The CDR3 nucleotides are TGCGCCAGCAGCCAAGATGCTATAGACAGGGGACAGAGTGGGCAGTTCTTC. Translating gives CASSQDAIDRGQSGQFF.

V usage is TRBV10-3 and J usage is TRBJ2-3; TRBD1 is a possible D gene (5 bases). V was cut by 2 bases and J by 5 bases, with 14 bases left in between. Germline V gene sequence: CDR1 ENHRY, CDR2 SYGVKD. This CDR3 comprises 15 residues. CDR3 bases: TGTGCCATCAGTGAGGGCAGGGCCGCGGTAGATACGCAGTATTTT. It translates to CAISEGRAAVDTQYF.

This sequence joins TRBV7-2 and TRBJ2-7; D possibly corresponds to TRBD2 (6 bases). V was shortened by 5 bases and J by 6 bases, with 17 bases between the two germline ends. CDR3 length: 14 residues. Germline V gene data show CDR1 as SGHTA and CDR2 as FQGNSA. DNA of the CDR3: TGTGCCAGCAGCGTGGACGGCGGAGGGCCCGAGCAGTACTTC. This translates into CASSVDGGGPEQYF.

The chain is built from TRBV6-6 and TRBJ2-5; D is ambiguous. V was pared by 6 bases and J by 0 bases, with 11 bases between. Germline V gene lookup returns CDR1 MNHNY and CDR2 SVGAGI (reference sequence). The CDR3 covers 14 residues. The CDR3 bases are TGTGCCAGCAGGTCCAGAGGTTACCAAGAGACCCAGTACTTC. The encoded protein is CASRSRGYQETQYF.